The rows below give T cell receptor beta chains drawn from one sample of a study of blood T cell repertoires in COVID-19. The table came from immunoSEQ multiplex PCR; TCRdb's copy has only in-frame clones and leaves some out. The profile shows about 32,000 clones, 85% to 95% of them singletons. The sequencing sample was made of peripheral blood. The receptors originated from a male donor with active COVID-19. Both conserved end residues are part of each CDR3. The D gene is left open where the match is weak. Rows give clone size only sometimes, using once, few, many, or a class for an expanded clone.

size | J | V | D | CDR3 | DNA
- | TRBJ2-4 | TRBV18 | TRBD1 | CASSPDRFENIQYF | TGTGCCAGCTCTCCGGACAGGTTCGAAAACATTCAGTACTTC
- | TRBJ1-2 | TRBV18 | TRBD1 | CASSRQGVDGYTF | TGTGCCAGCTCCCGACAGGGGGTCGATGGCTACACCTTC
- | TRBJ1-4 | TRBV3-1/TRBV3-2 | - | CASSHRGPNEKLFF | TGTGCCAGCAGCCACAGGGGCCCTAATGAAAAACTGTTTTTT
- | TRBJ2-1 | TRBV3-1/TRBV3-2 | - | CASSHLGGNNEQFF | TGTGCCAGCAGCCACCTCGGGGGAAACAATGAGCAGTTCTTC
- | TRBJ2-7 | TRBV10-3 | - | CAISESAGRHEQYF | TGTGCCATCAGTGAGTCGGCAGGGAGGCACGAGCAGTACTTC
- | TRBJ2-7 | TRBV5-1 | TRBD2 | CASSSGGSYEQYF | TGCGCCAGCAGCTCGGGAGGGTCCTACGAGCAGTACTTC
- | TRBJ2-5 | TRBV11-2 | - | CASSLESRVRETQYF | TGTGCCAGCAGCTTAGAGTCTCGGGTACGAGAGACCCAGTACTTC
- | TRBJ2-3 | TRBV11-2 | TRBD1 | CASSNYRDSTDTQYF | TGTGCCAGCAGCAATTACCGGGACAGTACAGATACGCAGTATTTT
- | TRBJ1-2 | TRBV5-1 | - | CASSLTSATLNYGYTF | TGCGCCAGCAGCTTGACCTCAGCGACTTTAAACTATGGCTACACCTTC
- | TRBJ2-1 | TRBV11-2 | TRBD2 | CASRPSRDYPYNEQFF | TGTGCCAGCAGGCCCTCCCGGGACTACCCTTACAATGAGCAGTTCTTC
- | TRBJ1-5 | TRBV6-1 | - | CASSEGRGLRQHF | TGTGCCAGCAGTGAAGGCCGCGGGTTGAGACAGCATTTT
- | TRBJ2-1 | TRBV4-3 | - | CASSPDTVRDNEQFF | TGCGCCAGCAGCCCTGACACGGTTCGCGACAATGAGCAGTTCTTC
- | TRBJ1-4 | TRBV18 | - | CASRLGSATNEKLFF | TGTGCCAGCCGACTCGGGTCTGCAACTAATGAAAAACTGTTTTTT
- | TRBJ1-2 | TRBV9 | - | CASSTAITYGYTF | TGTGCCAGCAGCACTGCCATAACCTATGGCTACACCTTC
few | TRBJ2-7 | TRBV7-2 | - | CASAIPGYEQYF | TGTGCCAGCGCCATTCCCGGGTACGAGCAGTACTTC
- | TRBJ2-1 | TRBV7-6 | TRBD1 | CASSLGQGAIDEQFF | TGTGCCAGCAGCTTAGGGCAGGGGGCGATCGATGAGCAGTTCTTC
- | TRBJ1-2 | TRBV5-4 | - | CASSLTANYGYTF | TGTGCCAGCAGCTTGACAGCCAACTATGGCTACACCTTC
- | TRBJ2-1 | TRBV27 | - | CAASSTRSSYNEQFF | TGTGCCGCCAGCAGTACCAGGTCGTCCTACAATGAGCAGTTCTTC
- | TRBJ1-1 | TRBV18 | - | CASSPSVQASNTEAFF | TGTGCCAGCTCACCATCAGTCCAGGCCAGTAACACTGAAGCTTTCTTT
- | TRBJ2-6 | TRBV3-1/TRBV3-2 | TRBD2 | CASSQALGWTSAGANVLTF | TGTGCCAGCAGCCAGGCCTTAGGGTGGACTAGCGCTGGGGCCAACGTCCTGACTTTC
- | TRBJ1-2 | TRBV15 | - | CATSIDRNYGYTF | TGTGCCACCAGCATCGACAGGAACTATGGCTACACCTTC
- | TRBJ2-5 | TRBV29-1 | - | CSVVRTPGETQYF | TGCAGCGTTGTGAGGACGCCGGGGGAGACCCAGTACTTC
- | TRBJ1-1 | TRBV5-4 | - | CASSSLQGANTEAFF | TGTGCCAGCAGCTCGTTACAGGGAGCGAACACTGAAGCTTTCTTT
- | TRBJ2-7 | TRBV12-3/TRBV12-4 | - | CASSRAYEQYF | TGTGCCAGCAGCCGAGCGTACGAGCAGTACTTC
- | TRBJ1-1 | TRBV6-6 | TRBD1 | CASSSYYRDRGSGSAEAFF | TGTGCCAGCAGCTCTTATTACCGGGACAGGGGCTCGGGAAGCGCTGAAGCTTTCTTT
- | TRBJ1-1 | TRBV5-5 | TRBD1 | CASSLGWGQGASAFF | TGTGCCAGCAGCTTGGGTTGGGGACAGGGGGCTTCAGCTTTCTTT
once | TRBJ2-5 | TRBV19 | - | CASTRSSGYPTQYF | TGTGCCAGTACCCGTAGTTCAGGGTATCCGACCCAGTACTTC
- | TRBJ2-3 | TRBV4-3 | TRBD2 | CASSQRHGGAGDTQYF | TGCGCCAGCAGCCAGCGGCACGGGGGGGCTGGAGATACGCAGTATTTT
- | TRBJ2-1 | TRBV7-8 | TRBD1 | CASSVVGTGGHEQFF | TGTGCCAGCAGCGTCGTTGGGACAGGGGGCCATGAGCAGTTCTTC
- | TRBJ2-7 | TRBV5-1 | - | CASSLARGREQYF | TGCGCCAGCAGCTTGGCGCGGGGGCGCGAGCAGTACTTC
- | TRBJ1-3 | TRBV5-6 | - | CASSWGGYSGNTIYF | TGTGCCAGCAGCTGGGGAGGGTACTCTGGAAACACCATATATTTT
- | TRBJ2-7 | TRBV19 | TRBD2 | CASSMAGGGRTYEQYF | TGTGCCAGTAGTATGGCTGGGGGGGGGAGGACCTACGAGCAGTACTTC
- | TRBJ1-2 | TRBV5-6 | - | CASSFGGANYGYTF | TGTGCCAGCAGCTTCGGAGGAGCTAACTATGGCTACACCTTC
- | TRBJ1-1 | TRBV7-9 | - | CASSFVQGGTEAFF | TGTGCCAGCAGCTTCGTACAGGGCGGAACTGAAGCTTTCTTT
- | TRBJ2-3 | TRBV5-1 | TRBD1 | CASSLRTGGDTQYF | TGCGCCAGCAGCCTAAGGACAGGCGGAGATACGCAGTATTTT
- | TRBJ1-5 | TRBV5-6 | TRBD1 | CASSLARDRGNQPQHF | TGTGCCAGCAGCTTGGCCCGGGACAGGGGCAATCAGCCCCAGCATTTT
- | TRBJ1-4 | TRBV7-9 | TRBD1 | CASSRRQGREKLFF | TGTGCCAGCAGCCGACGACAGGGGCGGGAAAAACTGTTTTTT
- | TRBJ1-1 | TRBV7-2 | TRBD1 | CASSLGQGKRGVAEAFF | TGTGCCAGCAGCTTAGGACAGGGGAAGCGGGGAGTTGCTGAAGCTTTCTTT
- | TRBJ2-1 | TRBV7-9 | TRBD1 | CASSLFPGQYNEQFF | TGTGCCAGCAGCTTATTCCCGGGACAGTACAATGAGCAGTTCTTC
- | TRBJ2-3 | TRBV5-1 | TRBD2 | CASSRTSGSVTDTQYF | TGCGCCAGCAGCAGGACTAGCGGGAGCGTCACAGATACGCAGTATTTT
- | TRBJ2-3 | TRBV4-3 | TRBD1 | CASSPDPTGDTDTQYF | TGCGCCAGCAGCCCAGACCCGACAGGGGACACAGATACGCAGTATTTT
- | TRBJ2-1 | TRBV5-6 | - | CASSSMGTSRGNEQFF | TGTGCCAGCAGCTCAATGGGTACCTCCCGGGGCAATGAGCAGTTCTTC
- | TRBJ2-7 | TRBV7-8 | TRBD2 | CASSKQAGGIYEQYF | TGTGCCAGCAGTAAACAAGCGGGGGGGATCTACGAGCAGTACTTC
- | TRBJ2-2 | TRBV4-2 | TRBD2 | CASSQGTSDTGELFF | TGTGCCAGCAGCCAAGGGACTAGCGACACCGGGGAGCTGTTTTTT
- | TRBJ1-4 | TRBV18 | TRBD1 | CASSGTGVEKLFF | TGTGCCAGCTCCGGGACAGGGGTTGAAAAACTGTTTTTT
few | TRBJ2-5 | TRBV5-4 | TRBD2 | CASSLGVGLAGQQETQYF | TGTGCCAGCAGCTTGGGAGTCGGGCTAGCGGGTCAACAAGAGACCCAGTACTTC
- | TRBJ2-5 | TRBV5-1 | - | CASSWLQDQETQYF | TGCGCCAGCAGCTGGTTACAAGACCAAGAGACCCAGTACTTC
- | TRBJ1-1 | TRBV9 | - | CASSGYTGTEAFF | TGTGCCAGCAGCGGATATACAGGGACTGAAGCTTTCTTT
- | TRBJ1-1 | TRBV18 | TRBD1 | CASSLGNRGRTEAFF | TGTGCCAGCTCACTTGGGAACAGGGGAAGAACTGAAGCTTTCTTT
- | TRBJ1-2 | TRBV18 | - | CASSPLHRENFYGYTF | TGTGCCAGCTCACCGCTCCACAGGGAAAACTTCTATGGCTACACCTTC
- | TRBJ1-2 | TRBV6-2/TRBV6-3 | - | CASSYQTETYGYTF | TGTGCCAGCAGTTACCAGACAGAAACCTATGGCTACACCTTC
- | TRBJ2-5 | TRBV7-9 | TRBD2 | CASSFLAGAQETQYF | TGTGCCAGCAGCTTTCTAGCGGGGGCCCAAGAGACCCAGTACTTC
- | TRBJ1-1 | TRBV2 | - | CASSRTRSSTEAFF | TGTGCCAGCAGCCGGACTCGGTCGAGCACTGAAGCTTTCTTT
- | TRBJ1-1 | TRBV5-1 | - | CASSLWAGVVSTEAFF | TGCGCCAGCAGCTTGTGGGCAGGGGTAGTGAGCACTGAAGCTTTCTTT
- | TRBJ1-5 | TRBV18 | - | CASSPGRAINQPQHF | TGTGCCAGCTCACCAGGGAGGGCGATCAATCAGCCCCAGCATTTT